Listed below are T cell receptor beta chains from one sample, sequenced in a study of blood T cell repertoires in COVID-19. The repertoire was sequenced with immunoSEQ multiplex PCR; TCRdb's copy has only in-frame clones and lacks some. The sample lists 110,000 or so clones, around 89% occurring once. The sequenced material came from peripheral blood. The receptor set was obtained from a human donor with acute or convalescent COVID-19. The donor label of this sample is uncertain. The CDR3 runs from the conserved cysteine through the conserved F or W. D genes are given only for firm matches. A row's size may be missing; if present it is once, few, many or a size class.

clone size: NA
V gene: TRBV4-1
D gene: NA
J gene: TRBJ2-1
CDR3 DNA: TGCGCCAGCAGCCAAGGACAGGTCATGCAGTACAATGAGCAGTTCTTC
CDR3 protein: CASSQGQVMQYNEQFF

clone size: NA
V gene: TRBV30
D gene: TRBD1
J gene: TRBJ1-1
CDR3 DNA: TGTGCCTGGAGTTACAGGGGGCGAAATGAAGCTTTCTTT
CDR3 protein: CAWSYRGRNEAFF

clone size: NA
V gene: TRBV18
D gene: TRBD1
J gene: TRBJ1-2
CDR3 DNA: TGTGCCAGCTCACCACAGGGGGCAAACTATGGCTACACCTTC
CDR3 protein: CASSPQGANYGYTF

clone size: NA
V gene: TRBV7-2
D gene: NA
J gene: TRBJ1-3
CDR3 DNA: TGTGCCAGCAGCCCCCGGGCTGGAAACACCATATATTTT
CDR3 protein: CASSPRAGNTIYF

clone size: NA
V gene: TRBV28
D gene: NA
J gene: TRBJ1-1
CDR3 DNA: TGTGCCAGTAACAGTCTCAGGAACACTGAAGCTTTCTTT
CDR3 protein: CASNSLRNTEAFF

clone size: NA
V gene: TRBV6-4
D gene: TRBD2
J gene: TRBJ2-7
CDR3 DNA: TGTGCCAGCCAGAGCGGGATTAGCTTCCGAACCTCCTACGAGCAGTACTTC
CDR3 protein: CASQSGISFRTSYEQYF

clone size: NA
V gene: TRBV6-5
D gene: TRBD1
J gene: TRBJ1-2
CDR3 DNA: TGTGCCAGCAGTAGGGGACAGGGAGTCGGCTACACCTTC
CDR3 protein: CASSRGQGVGYTF

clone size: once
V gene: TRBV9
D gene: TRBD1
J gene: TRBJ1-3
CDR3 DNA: TGTGCCAGCAGCGCAGGGGGTGGAAACACCATATATTTT
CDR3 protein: CASSAGGGNTIYF

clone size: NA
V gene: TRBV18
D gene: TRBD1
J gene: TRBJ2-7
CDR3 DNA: TGTGCCAGCTCACCCCCGGGACAGGCCTACGAGCAGTACTTC
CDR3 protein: CASSPPGQAYEQYF

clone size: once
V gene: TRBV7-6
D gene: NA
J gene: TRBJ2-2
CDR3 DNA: TGTGCCAGCAGCTACGGTTACGGGGGGCTTAACACCGGGGAGCTGTTTTTT
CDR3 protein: CASSYGYGGLNTGELFF

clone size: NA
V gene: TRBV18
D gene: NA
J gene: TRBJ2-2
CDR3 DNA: TGTGCCAGCTCACCGGGGCGCTTCACCGGGGAGCTGTTTTTT
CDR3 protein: CASSPGRFTGELFF

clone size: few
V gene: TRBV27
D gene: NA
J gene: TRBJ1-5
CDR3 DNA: TGTGCCAGCCGGACAGTTCAGGGCGGCAATCAGCCCCAGCATTTT
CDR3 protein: CASRTVQGGNQPQHF

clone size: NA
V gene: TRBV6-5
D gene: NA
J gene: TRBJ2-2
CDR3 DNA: TGTGCCAGCAGAGGGGGGGGGAGCACCGGGGAGCTGTTTTTT
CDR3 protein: CASRGGGSTGELFF